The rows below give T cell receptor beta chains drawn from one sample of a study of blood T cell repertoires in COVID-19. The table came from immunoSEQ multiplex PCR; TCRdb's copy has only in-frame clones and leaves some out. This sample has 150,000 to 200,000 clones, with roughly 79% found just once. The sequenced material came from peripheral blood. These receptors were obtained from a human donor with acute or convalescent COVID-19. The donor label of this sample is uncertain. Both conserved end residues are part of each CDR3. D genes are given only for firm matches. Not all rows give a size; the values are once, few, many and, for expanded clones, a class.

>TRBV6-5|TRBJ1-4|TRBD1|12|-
TGTGCCAGCCACAGGGGCGGTGAAAAACTGTTTTTT
CASHRGGEKLFF
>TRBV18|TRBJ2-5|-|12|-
TGTGCCAGCTCACCTAGCCAAGAGACCCAGTACTTC
CASSPSQETQYF
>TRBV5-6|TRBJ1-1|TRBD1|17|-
TGTGCCAGCAGCTTGTCGAGGGGGCGGCCCATGAACACTGAAGCTTTCTTT
CASSLSRGRPMNTEAFF
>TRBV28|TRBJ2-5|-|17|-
TGTGCCACCGCGACGGGACAAAGACAGGCGTTTGAAGAGACCCAGTACTTC
CATATGQRQAFEETQYF
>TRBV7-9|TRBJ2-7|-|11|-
TGTGCCAGCAGCAAGGGGTCCGAGCAGTACTTC
CASSKGSEQYF
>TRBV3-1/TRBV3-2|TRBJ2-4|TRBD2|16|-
TGTGCCAGCAGCCAGGGGGTAGCGGGAAGGGAAAACATTCAGTACTTC
CASSQGVAGRENIQYF
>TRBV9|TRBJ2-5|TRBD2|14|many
TGTGCCAGCAGCGTCACTAGCGGCCAAGAGACCCAGTACTTC
CASSVTSGQETQYF
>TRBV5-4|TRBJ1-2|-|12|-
TGTGCCAGCAGCTTGACAGGCCGCGGCTACACCTTC
CASSLTGRGYTF
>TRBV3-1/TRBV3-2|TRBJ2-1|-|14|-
TGTGCCAGCAGCCAAGTCGTAGCGAACAATGAGCAGTTCTTC
CASSQVVANNEQFF
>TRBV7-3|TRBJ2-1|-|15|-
TGTGCCAGCAGCCCAAAGGGGTGGTTGAACAATGAGCAGTTCTTC
CASSPKGWLNNEQFF
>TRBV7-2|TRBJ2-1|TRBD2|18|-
TGTGCCAGCAGGCCACCGGGACTAGCGGGAGTCGTCGGAAATGAGCAGTTCTTC
CASRPPGLAGVVGNEQFF
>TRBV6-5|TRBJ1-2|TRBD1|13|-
TGTGCCAGCAGCCGTACAGGGGACTATGGCTACACCTTC
CASSRTGDYGYTF
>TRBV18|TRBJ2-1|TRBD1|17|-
TGTGCCAGCTCGCCGGTTGGGCACAGGGGCGAGGTTAATGAGCAGTTCTTC
CASSPVGHRGEVNEQFF
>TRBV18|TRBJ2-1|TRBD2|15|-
TGTGCCAGCTCACCACCCCAGCGGGGGTACAATGAGCAGTTCTTC
CASSPPQRGYNEQFF
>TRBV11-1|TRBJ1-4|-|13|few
TGTGCCAGCAGCTACAATTCCAGTGAAGAACTGTTTTTT
CASSYNSSEELFF
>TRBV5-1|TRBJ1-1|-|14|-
TGCGCCAGCAGCTTGGGGGGAGGCCCCAGTGAAGCTTTCTTT
CASSLGGGPSEAFF
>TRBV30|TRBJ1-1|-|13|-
TGTGCCTGGAAGACAGGCGTGAACACTGAAGCTTTCTTT
CAWKTGVNTEAFF
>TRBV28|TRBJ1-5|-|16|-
TGTGCCAGCAGTCCGAAGACAGGAGTTAGCAATCAGCCCCAGCATTTT
CASSPKTGVSNQPQHF
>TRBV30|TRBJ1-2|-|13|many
TGTGCCTGGGGCCCAGGTGAACGCTATGGCTACACCTTC
CAWGPGERYGYTF
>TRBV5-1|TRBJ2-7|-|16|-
TGCGCCAGCAGCTTGGGCGAGCGGGTGGTCTCGAACGAGCAGTACTTC
CASSLGERVVSNEQYF
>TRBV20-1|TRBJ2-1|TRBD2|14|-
TGCAGTGCTAGTGGGGGACTAGCGAATAATGAGCAGTTCTTC
CSASGGLANNEQFF
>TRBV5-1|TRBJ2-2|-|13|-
TGCGCCAGCAGCTTGGGAGCCGTCGGGGAGCTGTTTTTT
CASSLGAVGELFF
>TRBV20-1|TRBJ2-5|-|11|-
TGCAGTGCCCGATTTGGCGAGACCCAGTACTTC
CSARFGETQYF
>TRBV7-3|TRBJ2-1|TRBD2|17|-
TGTGCCAGCAGCTTAACCCTAACCGGACTAGCGGGAGGGCCCCTGTTCTTC
CASSLTLTGLAGGPLFF
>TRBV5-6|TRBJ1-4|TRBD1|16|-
TGTGCCAGCCCAGGGGGCGAGCCTCCAGTTAATGAAAAACTGTTTTTT
CASPGGEPPVNEKLFF
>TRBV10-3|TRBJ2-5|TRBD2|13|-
TGTGCCATCAGTACTAGCGCCCAAGAGACCCAGTACTTC
CAISTSAQETQYF
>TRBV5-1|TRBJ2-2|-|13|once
TGCGCCAGCAGCTTGGCGGTTGCCGGGGAGCTGTTTTTT
CASSLAVAGELFF
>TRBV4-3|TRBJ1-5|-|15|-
TGCGCCAGCAGCCAAGGCGCCGGGAGCAATCAGCCCCAGCATTTT
CASSQGAGSNQPQHF
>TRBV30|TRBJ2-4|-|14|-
TGTGCCTGGAGTGTTATACAGGGTGTATCCATTCAGTACTTC
CAWSVIQGVSIQYF
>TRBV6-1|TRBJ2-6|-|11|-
TGTGCCAGCAGTGAACGGGGACTTACGACTTTC
CASSERGLTTF
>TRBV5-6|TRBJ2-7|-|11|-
TGTGCCAGCAGCTGGGGGGACGAGCAGTACTTC
CASSWGDEQYF
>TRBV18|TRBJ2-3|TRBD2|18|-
TGTGCCAGCTCCTCCGGGACTAGCGGGAGAGGGAGCACAGATACGCAGTATTTT
CASSSGTSGRGSTDTQYF
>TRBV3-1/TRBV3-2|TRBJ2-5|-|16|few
TGTGCCAGCAGCCAAAGTGGTGCGGGCCCAGGAGAGACCCAGTACTTC
CASSQSGAGPGETQYF
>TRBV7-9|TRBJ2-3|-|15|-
TGTGCCAGCAGCCTGAGAAACGAGTACACAGATACGCAGTATTTT
CASSLRNEYTDTQYF
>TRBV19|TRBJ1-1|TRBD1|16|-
TGTGCCAGTAGTCACGGGACAGGGGACGAACACTCTAACGCTTTCTTT
CASSHGTGDEHSNAFF
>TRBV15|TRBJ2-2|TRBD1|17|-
TGTGCCACCAGCAGAGAAGGCAGGGGGCCTAACACCGGGGAGCTGTTTTTT
CATSREGRGPNTGELFF
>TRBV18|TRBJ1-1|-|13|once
TGTGCCAGCTGTCAAAATGAGGGCACTGAAGCTTTCTTT
CASCQNEGTEAFF
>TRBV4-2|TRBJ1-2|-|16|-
TGTGCCAGCAGCCAAGATTTGGACAGACCAAGAGGTGGCTACACCTTC
CASSQDLDRPRGGYTF
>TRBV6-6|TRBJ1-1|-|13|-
TGTGCCAGCACCTTACTAGCGGGGACTGAAGCTTTCTTT
CASTLLAGTEAFF
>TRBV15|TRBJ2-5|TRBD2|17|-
TGTGCCACCAGCAGGACCGGACGGGGGGGAACACAAGAGACCCAGTACTTC
CATSRTGRGGTQETQYF
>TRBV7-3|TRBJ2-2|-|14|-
TGTGCCAGCAGCGTAACCGGGAGTACCGGGGAGCTGTTTTTT
CASSVTGSTGELFF